The rows below give T cell receptor beta chains drawn from one sample of a study of blood T cells in healthy people across ages. TCRdb processed the 5' RACE reads anew with MiXCR; each CDR3 protein has one entry. This sample has about 560,000 distinct CDR3 sequences, with about 25% found just once. Separately, the same data were catalogued under a study of T cells of mothers and their children.

The specimen sequenced was blood. The origin of the receptors is a boy aged 2 to 10 in good health. CDR3s include the opening cysteine and the closing phenylalanine or tryptophan. The order of the fields is clone size, D gene, CDR3 length, J gene, V gene, CDR3 DNA, CDR3 protein. A D gene is named only where the DNA matches it firmly. Clone size is stated in some rows and not others, as once, few, many or a class when expanded.

few,NA,12,TRBJ2-7,TRBV5-5,TGTGCCAGCAGCTCTTCACTCCACGAGCAGTACTTC,CASSSSLHEQYF
few,NA,12,TRBJ2-5,TRBV20-1,TGCAGTGCTAGGACGTCCGGGACCGCGGTGCTCTTC,CSARTSGTAVLF
NA,TRBD1,17,TRBJ1-5,TRBV5-5,TGTGCCAGCAGCCCGCGACAGGACAGGGGGGGAAATCAGCCCCAGCATTTT,CASSPRQDRGGNQPQHF
many,NA,14,TRBJ2-5,TRBV27,TGTGCCAGCAGTTTTGTCGGGGACCAAGAGACCCAGTACTTC,CASSFVGDQETQYF
NA,NA,16,TRBJ2-7,TRBV5-8,TGTGCCAGCAGCTTTCGTGGAACCATATATTCCTACGAGCAGTACTTC,CASSFRGTIYSYEQYF
few,TRBD2,15,TRBJ2-2,TRBV5-1,TGCGCCAGCAGCTTGGGGACTAGCGGCACCGGGGAGCTGTTTTTT,CASSLGTSGTGELFF
few,NA,16,TRBJ1-6,TRBV5-1,TGCGCCAGCAGCCTTGGGGTTAGGGGGTATAATTCACCCCTCCACTTT,CASSLGVRGYNSPLHF
few,NA,14,TRBJ1-1,TRBV7-8,TGTGCCAGCAGCTTAGCGGGGACGAGCACTGAAGCTTTCTTT,CASSLAGTSTEAFF
few,NA,14,TRBJ2-6,TRBV29-1,TGCAGCGTTGAGGGCGGGGCTGGGGCCAACGTCCTGACTTTC,CSVEGGAGANVLTF
NA,NA,13,TRBJ1-4,TRBV12-3/TRBV12-4,TGTGCCAGCAAGAAGGGAGGGGATGAAAAACTGTTTTTT,CASKKGGDEKLFF
NA,NA,17,TRBJ1-3,TRBV20-1,TGCAGTGCTAGAGCAGCGGAACTTGGGCGCTCTGGAAACACCATATATTTT,CSARAAELGRSGNTIYF
NA,TRBD1,13,TRBJ1-2,TRBV12-3/TRBV12-4,TGTGCCAGCAGCCAGGGGGCTAAGAATGGCTACACCTTC,CASSQGAKNGYTF
NA,NA,15,TRBJ2-4,TRBV30,TGTGCCTGGAGTGCCCGGCGGGGTACCAAAAACATTCAGTACTTC,CAWSARRGTKNIQYF
NA,NA,12,TRBJ1-4,TRBV20-1,TGCAGTGCTAGAGACGACTATGAAAAACTGTTTTTT,CSARDDYEKLFF
NA,NA,14,TRBJ2-5,TRBV7-8,TGTGCCAGCAGCTTCTCCCCAGACCAAGAGACCCAGTACTTC,CASSFSPDQETQYF
NA,TRBD1,15,TRBJ1-1,TRBV7-8,TGTGCCAGCAGCTATAGAGACAGGGTTAACACTGAAGCTTTCTTT,CASSYRDRVNTEAFF
few,TRBD2,16,TRBJ2-2,TRBV29-1,TGCAGCGTTGAAGGGACTAGCGGGAGTAACACCGGGGAGCTGTTTTTT,CSVEGTSGSNTGELFF
NA,NA,14,TRBJ2-7,TRBV7-2,TGTGCCAGCAGCTTAGATGACTCCCGTAGGGAGCAGTACTTC,CASSLDDSRREQYF
NA,NA,14,TRBJ1-1,TRBV5-1,TGCGCCAGCAGCTTACGCCCCCCCAACACTGAAGCTTTCTTT,CASSLRPPNTEAFF
NA,NA,13,TRBJ2-4,TRBV20-1,TGCAGTGCTCCCCGGGACGCGGAAAACATTCAGTACTTC,CSAPRDAENIQYF
NA,NA,14,TRBJ2-5,TRBV6-1,TGTGCCAGCAGTGAAGAAGTGGGAGGAGAGACCCAGTACTTC,CASSEEVGGETQYF
few,NA,17,TRBJ2-7,TRBV6-2/TRBV6-3,TGTGCCAGCAGTTACGAAATCCGGAGCTACCGGGCCCACGAGCAGTACTTC,CASSYEIRSYRAHEQYF
NA,TRBD1,14,TRBJ2-7,TRBV5-7,TGTGCCAGCAGCCGCCGGGACAGGGACTACGAGCAGTACTTC,CASSRRDRDYEQYF
NA,NA,17,TRBJ2-7,TRBV24-1,TGTGCCACCAGTGAAATTCTCCGGGACACAGGATACTACGAGCAGTACTTC,CATSEILRDTGYYEQYF
few,NA,14,TRBJ2-4,TRBV25-1,TGTGCCAGCACTTCGGGACTAGCCAAAAACATTCAGTACTTC,CASTSGLAKNIQYF
NA,NA,13,TRBJ1-2,TRBV27,TGTGCCGGCAGTAAAGCCCGCCTCCAAGGCTACACCTTC,CAGSKARLQGYTF
NA,TRBD1,12,TRBJ1-4,TRBV20-1,TGCAGTGCTACGCCGGACAGGGAAAAACTGTTTTTT,CSATPDREKLFF
few,NA,13,TRBJ2-5,TRBV12-3/TRBV12-4,TGTGCCAGCAGCTCTAGACTAGGAGAGACCCAGTACTTC,CASSSRLGETQYF
NA,NA,14,TRBJ2-5,TRBV7-9,TGTGCCAGCAGTCTCATGTCTGGGGAAGAGACCCAGTACTTC,CASSLMSGEETQYF
few,NA,16,TRBJ1-2,TRBV5-1,TGCGCCAGCAGCTTGGAGTATCGGCAGGGCGCCTATGGCTACACCTTC,CASSLEYRQGAYGYTF
NA,NA,14,TRBJ1-4,TRBV12-3/TRBV12-4,TGTGCCAGCAGTTTAAACCCGCGGGAGGGCAAACTGTTTTTT,CASSLNPREGKLFF
few,TRBD2,15,TRBJ2-7,TRBV20-1,TGCAGTGCTAGGGAGCTAGCGGGAGGCAACTACGAGCAGTACTTC,CSARELAGGNYEQYF
once,NA,13,TRBJ1-1,TRBV29-1,TGCAGCGTTGCGGGCAGGGCTAGCACTGAAGCTTTCTTT,CSVAGRASTEAFF
NA,NA,15,TRBJ1-3,TRBV3-1,TGTGCCAGCAGCCAAGAGGGTTACTCTGGAAACACCATATATTTT,CASSQEGYSGNTIYF
NA,TRBD2,16,TRBJ2-3,TRBV7-2,TGTGCCAGCAGCCCCCGGACTAGCGGGAGCACAGATACGCAGTATTTT,CASSPRTSGSTDTQYF